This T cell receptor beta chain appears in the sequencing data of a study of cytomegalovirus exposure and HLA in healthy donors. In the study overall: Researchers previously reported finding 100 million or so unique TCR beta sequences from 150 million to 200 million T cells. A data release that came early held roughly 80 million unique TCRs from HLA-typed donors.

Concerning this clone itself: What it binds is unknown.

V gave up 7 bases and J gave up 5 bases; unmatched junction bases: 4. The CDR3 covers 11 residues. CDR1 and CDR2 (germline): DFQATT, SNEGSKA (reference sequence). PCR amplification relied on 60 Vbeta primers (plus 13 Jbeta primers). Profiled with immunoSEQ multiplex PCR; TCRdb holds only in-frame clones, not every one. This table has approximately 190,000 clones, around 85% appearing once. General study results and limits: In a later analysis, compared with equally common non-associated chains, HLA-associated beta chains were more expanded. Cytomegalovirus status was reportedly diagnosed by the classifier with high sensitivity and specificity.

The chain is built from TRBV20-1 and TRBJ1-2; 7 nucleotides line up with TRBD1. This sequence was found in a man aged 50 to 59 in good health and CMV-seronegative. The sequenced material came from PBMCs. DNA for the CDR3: TGCAGTGGCCCGACAGGGTATGGCTACACCTTC. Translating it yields CSGPTGYGYTF.